A single sample is the source of the 32 T cell receptor beta chains below, sequenced in a study of T cell responses to AZD1222 COVID-19 vaccine. Sequenced by immunoSEQ multiplex PCR; TCRdb stores in-frame clones only, minus some. Of around 120,000 clones listed, about 93% are singletons. Sequencing used peripheral blood, obtained 28 days after the second AZD1222 dose. All receptors come from an adult who received the AZD1222 COVID-19 vaccine.

This clone was detected only a few times. The chain combines TRBV25-1 with TRBJ2-3, with D uncertain. The CDR3 consists of 11 residues. Germline values: CDR1 MGHDK, CDR2 SYGVNS. V lost 5 bases and J lost 6, with 6 bases in between. Here the CDR3 reads CASSPADTQYF. The CDR3 nucleotides are TGTGCCAGCAGTCCCGCTGATACGCAGTATTTT.

V and J are TRBV7-2 and TRBJ1-2; weak D call: TRBD1 (6 bases). CDR1 and CDR2 from the germline V gene are SGHTA and FQGNSA. Trimming cost V 1 base and J 4 bases, with 16 bases left between them. This CDR3 comprises 16 residues. The CDR3 sequence: CASSLVPPGHLYGYTF. The CDR3 DNA reads as TGTGCCAGCAGCTTAGTGCCTCCGGGACATCTCTATGGCTACACCTTC.

The chain has TRBV5-6 and TRBJ1-6; a weak D match, TRBD1 (6 bases). Looked up from germline, CDR1 is SGHDT and CDR2 is YYEEEE. The V end lost 5 bases, the J end lost 3 bases, and 15 bases lay between the germline ends. The CDR3 totals 16 residues. The CDR3 coding sequence is TGTGCCAGCAGACACGGGGCCAGGGGCTATAATTCACCCCTCCACTTT. Translation: CASRHGARGYNSPLHF.

The rearrangement links TRBV27 to TRBJ2-7, with TRBD1 as a possible D gene (5 bases). The V end lost 5 bases, the J end lost 2 bases, and 13 bases lay between the germline ends. Germline V lookup: CDR1 MNHEY, CDR2 SMNVEV (reference sequence). This CDR3 has 14 residues. The CDR3 bases are TGTGCCAGCAGTCTCAGGGTCTCAGCCTACGAGCAGTACTTC. Its protein is CASSLRVSAYEQYF.

J is TRBJ1-5 and V is TRBV19; a weak D match, TRBD1 (5 bases). Trimming cost V 4 bases and J 9 bases, with 25 bases left between them. The CDR3 contains 17 residues. The germline V gene has CDR1 LNHDA and CDR2 SQIVND (reference sequence). The CDR3 region is CASSTKTGTHFLGPQHF. CDR3 DNA: TGTGCCAGTAGTACCAAGACCGGGACGCACTTCTTAGGGCCCCAGCATTTT.

This chain joins TRBV10-3 and TRBJ2-7; 8 nucleotides align to TRBD1. J was trimmed by 5 bases and V by 3 bases; bases with no gene match: 6. Germline loops: CDR1 ENHRY, CDR2 SYGVKD. This CDR3 is built from 14 residues. The chain's CDR3 is CAISERQGADEQYF. Written as DNA, the CDR3 is TGTGCCATCAGTGAACGTCAGGGGGCTGACGAGCAGTACTTC.

CDR3 amino acids: CASSLYGQENTEAFF. In DNA, the CDR3 is TGTGCCAGCAGCTTATATGGACAGGAGAACACTGAAGCTTTCTTT. This chain uses TRBV7-6 with TRBJ1-1; the match to TRBD1 covers 7 bases. V lost 2 bases, J lost 1 base, and 4 bases stayed unmatched. The CDR3 covers 15 residues. Germline V gives CDR1 SGHVS, CDR2 FNYEAQ.

V usage is TRBV21-1 and J usage is TRBJ2-3; the DNA was not compared with TRBD2, the D call given in the table. TRBV21-1 is designated a pseudogene. The length of the CDR3 is 15 residues. The CDR3 bases are TGTGCCAGCAGCGGGGTCCGGAGGGGCACAGATACGCAGTATTTT. Translation gives CASSGVRRGTDTQYF.

The chain carries TRBV5-1 and TRBJ1-1; D is undetermined. V dropped 5 bases and J dropped 1 base, with 18 bases sitting between them. Germline CDR1 is SGHRS and CDR2 is YFSETQ. This CDR3 contains 16 residues. The CDR3 nucleotides read TGCGCCAGCAGTAAATCCGGATGGGCAGCGAACACTGAAGCTTTCTTT. Translated: CASSKSGWAANTEAFF.

CDR3 nucleotide sequence: TGCAGCGTATACAGGGGCGTGAACACCGGGGAGCTGTTTTTT. Translating it yields CSVYRGVNTGELFF. This rearrangement joins TRBV29-1 to TRBJ2-2, with 7 bases that match TRBD1. J gave up 1 base and V 6 bases, and 5 bases lay outside the gene matches. The CDR3 totals 14 residues. Looked up from germline, CDR1 is SQVTM and CDR2 is ANQGSEA.

In this sample, this clone turned up once. The rearrangement joins TRBV6-5 to TRBJ1-5; possible D gene TRBD1, 5 bases. V was clipped by 5 bases and J by 1 base, with 6 bases between them. The CDR3 has 13 residues. CDR1 and CDR2 (germline): MNHEY, SVGAGI. CDR3: CASSRDSNQPQHF. As DNA, the CDR3 is TGTGCCAGCAGTCGGGACAGCAATCAGCCCCAGCATTTT.

V is TRBV29-1 and J is TRBJ2-1; D unclear. Germline values: CDR1 SQVTM, CDR2 ANQGSEA. The CDR3 length is 14 residues. V lost 2 bases to trimming and J lost 0 bases, with 8 bases between them. CDR3 loop: CSVEKVSSYNEQFF. Here the CDR3 DNA reads TGCAGCGTTGAAAAGGTGAGCTCCTACAATGAGCAGTTCTTC.

V gene TRBV7-2 combines with J gene TRBJ1-2, with 7 positions matching TRBD1. This CDR3 has 15 amino acids. V shed 1 base, J shed 6 bases, and the junction held 8 bases outside the gene matches. Looked up from germline, CDR1 is SGHTA and CDR2 is FQGNSA. CDR3 in amino acids: CASSLGRDRANGYTF. DNA for the CDR3: TGTGCCAGCAGCTTAGGAAGAGACAGGGCAAATGGCTACACCTTC.

The chain links TRBV20-1 to TRBJ2-5; D not resolved. Trimming removed 4 bases from V and 1 base from J, with 4 bases in between. CDR1 is DFQATT, CDR2 SNEGSKA, per germline (reference sequence). This CDR3 has 11 residues. The CDR3 protein is CSAMVQETQYF. Written as DNA, the CDR3 is TGCAGTGCTATGGTCCAAGAGACCCAGTACTTC.

This sequence joins TRBV25-1 and TRBJ1-2; D is uncertain. Germline V gene data show CDR1 as MGHDK and CDR2 as SYGVNS. This CDR3 comprises 14 residues. Trimming stripped 0 bases from V and 8 bases from J, with 13 bases between. The CDR3 spells CASSEYLAIGGYTF. The CDR3 DNA is TGTGCCAGCAGTGAATACCTGGCTATCGGGGGCTACACCTTC.

V and J are TRBV15 and TRBJ2-3, with 10 bases that match TRBD2. Trimming removed 0 bases from V and 8 bases from J; junction bases left unmatched: 11. Looked up from germline, CDR1 is LNHNV and CDR2 is YYDKDF (reference sequence). The CDR3 spans 17 residues. The CDR3 DNA reads TGTGCCACCAGCAGAGATCGAGCGGGGGGGTCACGGAGTACGCAGTATTTT. Encoded protein: CATSRDRAGGSRSTQYF.

The chain couples TRBV9 to TRBJ1-6; tentative D call: TRBD1 (5 bases). CDR1 and CDR2 (germline): SGDLS, YYNGEE. V dropped 0 bases and J dropped 7 bases, with 11 bases sitting between them. The CDR3 totals 15 residues. The CDR3 spells CASSVAQGSNSPLHF. In DNA form, the CDR3 reads TGTGCCAGCAGCGTAGCTCAGGGTTCGAATTCACCCCTCCACTTT. The full variable domain, with the rest looked up from reference TRBV9 and TRBJ1-6, is DSGVTQTPKHLITATGQRVTLRCSPRSGDLSVYWYQQSLDQGLQFLIQYYNGEERAKGNILERFSAQQFPDLHSELNLSSLELGDSALYFCASSVAQGSNSPLHFGNGTRLTVT.

This clone was recorded a few times. This chain connects TRBV7-6 to TRBJ1-1; D gene uncertain. The germline CDR1 and CDR2 sequences are SGHVS and FNYEAQ. V was shortened by 3 bases and J by 1 base, with 6 bases between the two germline ends. The CDR3 spans 13 residues. CDR3 loop: CASSFLENTEAFF. The CDR3 DNA reads as TGTGCCAGCAGCTTTCTTGAGAACACTGAAGCTTTCTTT.

The chain is built from TRBV4-2 and TRBJ1-3; no firm D call. Per the germline V gene, CDR1 is LGHNA and CDR2 is YNFKEQ. There are 15 residues in the CDR3. The V end was cut by 1 base, the J end by 2 bases, with 9 bases between. The CDR3 nucleotides are TGTGCCAGCAGCCAAGGAACGGGGACTGGAAACACCATATATTTT. It is translated as CASSQGTGTGNTIYF.

The chain couples TRBV6-2 or TRBV6-3 to TRBJ1-5, with D hard to call. The CDR3 contains 11 residues. CDR1 and CDR2 from the germline V gene are MNHEY and SVGEGT. Between the trimmed V and J ends, which lost 5 bases and 7 bases, there was a span of 6 bases. CDR3 residues: CASSNIQPQHF. The CDR3, as DNA: TGTGCCAGCAGTAACATCCAGCCCCAGCATTTT.

This sequence joins TRBV3-1 (or the pseudogene TRBV3-2) and TRBJ1-1; D is ambiguous. CDR3 length: 13 residues. Trimming pared 5 bases from V and 5 bases from J, leaving 12 bases between. Germline loops: CDR1 LGHDT, CDR2 YNNKEL (reference sequence). CDR3 sequence reads: CASSDLTETEAFF. The CDR3 nucleotides are TGTGCCAGCAGCGATCTTACAGAGACTGAAGCTTTCTTT.

This clone was counted between two and nine times. The J gene is TRBJ2-2, the V gene TRBV2, with a tentative D call TRBD1 (6 bases). The CDR3 sequence is 14 residues long. Per germline, CDR1 SNHLY and CDR2 FYNNEI. Between the trimmed V and J ends, which lost 7 bases and 0 bases, there was a span of 9 bases. CDR3: CASIGTTNTGELFF. DNA for the CDR3: TGTGCCAGCATCGGGACAACGAACACCGGGGAGCTGTTTTTT.

The chain has TRBV2 and TRBJ2-3, with D unresolved. The germline CDR1 and CDR2 sequences are SNHLY and FYNNEI. V gave up 8 bases and J gave up 1 base, with 16 bases separating them. CDR3 length: 15 residues. CDR3 DNA sequence: TGTGCCAGCCGCATAGGGTCTTTCGGCACAGATACGCAGTATTTT. It codes for CASRIGSFGTDTQYF.

The chain joins TRBV6-6 to TRBJ1-1; D remains ambiguous. V shed 4 bases and J shed 2 bases, with 14 bases lying between them. The CDR3 runs 15 residues. Germline V gene data show CDR1 as MNHNY and CDR2 as SVGAGI (reference sequence). CDR3 bases: TGTGCCAGCAGTTCCTCGACAAAGCTCAACACTGAAGCTTTCTTT. This translates into CASSSSTKLNTEAFF.

V is TRBV5-1 and J is TRBJ1-2, with a tentative D call TRBD1 (6 bases). The CDR3 totals 13 residues. Deletions cut 4 bases from V and 3 bases from J, with 10 bases between. Looked up from germline, CDR1 is SGHRS and CDR2 is YFSETQ. DNA of the CDR3: TGCGCCAGCAGCCTGAACAGGGACTATGGCTACACCTTC. This translates into CASSLNRDYGYTF.

V gene TRBV5-5 combines with J gene TRBJ1-3; TRBD1 agrees at 8 bases. After removal of 3 bases from V and 0 bases from J, the junction contained 14 bases not matched to a gene. The germline gives CDR1 SGHKS, CDR2 YYEKEE (reference sequence). The CDR3 consists of 19 residues. The CDR3 is CASSYEDREGTGSGNTIYF. CDR3 nucleotides: TGTGCCAGCAGCTACGAGGACAGGGAGGGGACGGGCTCTGGAAACACCATATATTTT.

CDR3 sequence: CASSLTRDSEGSYEQYF. CDR3 DNA sequence: TGTGCCAGCAGTTTAACCCGGGACAGCGAAGGATCCTACGAGCAGTACTTC. This chain links TRBV27 with TRBJ2-7; 7 bases match TRBD1. The CDR3 is 17 amino acids. CDR1 and CDR2 from the germline V gene are MNHEY and SMNVEV (reference sequence). The V and J ends lost 2 bases and 1 base, in that order; junction bases with no gene match: 11.

The rearrangement links TRBV5-8 to TRBJ2-2, with unresolved D. Germline V gene data show CDR1 as SGHTS and CDR2 as YDEGEE. The CDR3 runs to 11 residues. V was pared by 5 bases and J by 3 bases, with 2 bases between. The CDR3 spells CASSYTGELFF. The CDR3 DNA sequence: TGTGCCAGCAGTTACACCGGGGAGCTGTTTTTT. Using reference TRBV5-8 and TRBJ2-2 for the parts outside the CDR3, the full variable domain is EAGVTQSPTHLIKTRGQQATLRCSPISGHTSVYWYQQALGLGLQFLLWYDEGEERNRGNFPPRFSGRQFPNYSSELNVNALELEDSALYLCASSYTGELFFGEGSRLTVL.

The chain combines TRBV11-1 with TRBJ2-3; 10 nucleotides align to TRBD2. The CDR3 contains 15 residues. V dropped 2 bases and J dropped 7; count of bases not matched to a gene: 6. CDR1 is SGHAT and CDR2 is FQDESV in the germline V gene (reference sequence). DNA for the CDR3: TGTGCCAGCAGCTTATCTAGCGGGAGTGAGTATACGCAGTATTTT. Encoded protein: CASSLSSGSEYTQYF.

The chain employs TRBV19 and TRBJ2-7; D not resolved. Germline V gives CDR1 LNHDA, CDR2 SQIVND (reference sequence). This CDR3 has 14 amino acids. With 0 bases removed from V and 3 bases from J, the gap between germline ends came to 9 bases. The CDR3 DNA sequence: TGTGCCAGTAGTATAGATATGAAGAGCTACGAGCAGTACTTC. Translating it yields CASSIDMKSYEQYF.

This clone was seen only once. The chain carries TRBV7-8 and TRBJ1-4, with a possible D match to TRBD1 (5 bases). Trimming stripped 3 bases from V and 7 bases from J, with 18 bases between. The germline V gene encodes CDR1 SGHVS and CDR2 FQNEAQ. The CDR3 loop spans 16 amino acids. The CDR3 nucleotides are TGTGCCAGCAGCTTGGACTTGGGGGGTCGTTCTGAAAAACTGTTTTTT. Protein sequence: CASSLDLGGRSEKLFF.

The chain combines TRBV6-2 or TRBV6-3 with TRBJ2-1; D not resolved. The CDR3 has 14 amino acids. Trimming took 5 bases from V and 2 from J, leaving 10 bases between them. The V gene's germline CDR1 is MNHEY and CDR2 SVGEGT. The CDR3 region is CASSPARAYNEQFF. The CDR3, as DNA: TGTGCCAGCAGTCCGGCCCGCGCCTACAATGAGCAGTTCTTC.